This T cell receptor beta chain derives from a study of CD8 T cells in ankylosing spondylitis. Findings of the study overall: In synovial fluid and blood from reactive arthritis, some motif variants were previously reported. What seemed typical of ankylosing spondylitis blood was a TCR beta motif built from 8 or 9 highly homologous variants. Clones that were linked to disease were CD8+ and were relatively rare in peripheral blood. It was reported that disease-linked clones were significantly enriched in matched ankylosing spondylitis synovial fluid.

This clonotype was counted ten times or more. The antigen remains undetermined. Researchers built TCR beta libraries using quantitative 5'-RACE with molecular barcodes. TCRdb itself ran the 5' RACE reads through MiXCR, one entry per CDR3 protein. The table includes approximately 300,000 distinct CDR3 sequences, roughly 8% detected once. The sample taken for sequencing was blood, either unsorted or a sorted T cell fraction (not recorded which). The TCR comes from a male donor with ankylosing spondylitis.

CDR3: CASSASVHSNQPQHF. CDR3 DNA sequence: TGTGCCAGCAGTGCGTCAGTGCATAGCAATCAGCCCCAGCATTTT. The genes are TRBV2 and TRBJ1-5; D remains ambiguous. This CDR3 has 15 residues. Germline V gene data show CDR1 as SNHLY and CDR2 as FYNNEI. V shed 4 bases and J shed 0 bases, with 10 bases lying between them.